This T cell receptor beta chain was recovered during a study of human T cells and chemical hapten exposure. The germline CDR1 and CDR2 sequences are SGHDT and YYEEEE. Trimming at V came to 5 bases and at J to 7 bases, leaving 7 bases not matched to a gene. The CDR3 sequence is 14 residues long. Time point noted: patch test 1, 2 weeks after DPC sensitization. Treatment noted: therapeutic diphenylcyclopropenone sensitization with weekly scalp DPC. Blood was drawn before each patch test was applied. The authors' processing: Samples contained a median of approximately 100,000 TCRs, with a range of about 20,000 to 750,000. In TCRdb, the RACE reads were re-called with MiXCR into one record per CDR3 protein. These V and J calls derive from TCRdb rather than the authors' analysis. This sample has about 60,000 distinct CDR3 sequences; 9.3% occur once, and the top ten carry approximately 12%. The study's findings and limits: Alopecia in the donors means their immune response may deviate from healthy people's. Those TCRs sitting above 1 in 1000 frequency stayed the same with DPC sensitization.

This clonotype occurred a few times. Its antigen remains unidentified. The clonotype was recovered from a woman aged 40 to 50 with alopecia areata. Some clones in this sample may be carry-over from other donors' samples. Here the sequenced sample was whole blood, taken in connection with sensitization to the hapten diphenylcyclopropenone (DPC). The V and J genes are TRBV5-6 and TRBJ1-5; TRBD1 matches at 9 bases. DNA for the CDR3: TGTGCCAGCAGTGGACAGGGGTTGAGGCAGCCCCAGCATTTT. Residues: CASSGQGLRQPQHF.